A selection of T cell receptor beta chains follows, all from one sample in a study of shared clonotypes between healthy human individuals. Clones were sequenced by immunoSEQ multiplex PCR, and TCRdb holds only the in-frame ones, with some missing. The sample consists of over a million clones, approximately 98.5% of them appearing once. The sequencing sample was made of naive CD4+ T cells sorted from blood. The source is a man aged 30 to 39 in good health. Each CDR3 is given with its conserved first and last residue. Each record gives: V gene, J gene, CDR3 protein.

v_gene: TRBV7-7
j_gene: TRBJ2-1
CDR3aa: CASSSRPGPPNNEQFF

v_gene: TRBV4-2
j_gene: TRBJ2-5
CDR3aa: CASSQDLTGETQYF

v_gene: TRBV4-3
j_gene: TRBJ1-2
CDR3aa: CASSQGPSIYGYTF

v_gene: TRBV29-1
j_gene: TRBJ2-1
CDR3aa: CSFSGQGLINEQFF

v_gene: TRBV7-8
j_gene: TRBJ2-7
CDR3aa: CASSFAGGDYEQYF

v_gene: TRBV19
j_gene: TRBJ1-5
CDR3aa: CATRTGGRNQPQHF

v_gene: TRBV21-1
j_gene: TRBJ1-3
CDR3aa: CASSGGGVITGNTIYF

v_gene: TRBV14
j_gene: TRBJ2-7
CDR3aa: CASSQKYRSLTYEQYF

v_gene: TRBV10-3
j_gene: TRBJ2-1
CDR3aa: CAAGLAGREQFF

v_gene: TRBV7-2
j_gene: TRBJ2-1
CDR3aa: CASSSSDREYNEQFF

v_gene: TRBV14
j_gene: TRBJ2-7
CDR3aa: CASAGGVEQYF

v_gene: TRBV9
j_gene: TRBJ2-7
CDR3aa: CASNTGTAYEQYF

v_gene: TRBV30
j_gene: TRBJ1-1
CDR3aa: CAWSATGLVGTEAFF

v_gene: TRBV7-9
j_gene: TRBJ2-1
CDR3aa: CASSSPDRARNEQFF

v_gene: TRBV11-2
j_gene: TRBJ1-4
CDR3aa: CASSYGRTGLNEKLFF

v_gene: TRBV2
j_gene: TRBJ2-7
CDR3aa: CASSGNTGRVTYEQYF

v_gene: TRBV10-1
j_gene: TRBJ2-7
CDR3aa: CASSRTGTYEQYF

v_gene: TRBV18
j_gene: TRBJ2-7
CDR3aa: CASSPLGATSGTYEQYF

v_gene: TRBV6-5
j_gene: TRBJ1-5
CDR3aa: CASSRRARNQPQHF

v_gene: TRBV30
j_gene: TRBJ1-5
CDR3aa: CAWSYDRGQPQHF

v_gene: TRBV15
j_gene: TRBJ1-3
CDR3aa: CAASRRSGNTIYF

v_gene: TRBV19
j_gene: TRBJ2-5
CDR3aa: CASRGRTQETQYF

v_gene: TRBV5-1
j_gene: TRBJ1-2
CDR3aa: CASSLSQGSYYGYTF

v_gene: TRBV7-2
j_gene: TRBJ2-1
CDR3aa: CASSSQGLEVSEQFF

v_gene: TRBV20-1
j_gene: TRBJ2-1
CDR3aa: CSAGHHEQFF

v_gene: TRBV7-8
j_gene: TRBJ2-2
CDR3aa: CASSPIGESGELFF

v_gene: TRBV4-1
j_gene: TRBJ1-3
CDR3aa: CASSQDLRRRGNTIYF

v_gene: TRBV11-3
j_gene: TRBJ2-1
CDR3aa: CASSPGQGTYNEQFF

v_gene: TRBV9
j_gene: TRBJ2-3
CDR3aa: CASSVDGRTTDTQYF

v_gene: TRBV2
j_gene: TRBJ2-3
CDR3aa: CASSPLAAGSTDTQYF

v_gene: TRBV27
j_gene: TRBJ2-1
CDR3aa: CASSTGTRYNEQFF

v_gene: TRBV11-2
j_gene: TRBJ2-1
CDR3aa: CASSLAGVGNEQFF

v_gene: TRBV5-5
j_gene: TRBJ2-6
CDR3aa: CASSPAPSWANVLTF

v_gene: TRBV19
j_gene: TRBJ2-2
CDR3aa: CASSTLAGGRTGELFF

v_gene: TRBV9
j_gene: TRBJ2-7
CDR3aa: CASSVGGTGEYEQYF

v_gene: TRBV1
j_gene: TRBJ2-7
CDR3aa: CTSSQKITGTTLHEQYF

v_gene: TRBV27
j_gene: TRBJ2-2
CDR3aa: CASSLRRVGDTGELFF

v_gene: TRBV10-2
j_gene: TRBJ1-1
CDR3aa: CASFKGTEAFF

v_gene: TRBV5-4
j_gene: TRBJ2-2
CDR3aa: CASSPGTSGRADTGELFF

v_gene: TRBV6-5
j_gene: TRBJ2-7
CDR3aa: CASSRSGDYGEQYF

v_gene: TRBV9
j_gene: TRBJ1-3
CDR3aa: CASSGGASGNTIYF

v_gene: TRBV4-2
j_gene: TRBJ2-3
CDR3aa: CASSQELTAGGPDTQYF

v_gene: TRBV7-2
j_gene: TRBJ1-2
CDR3aa: CASSLPGGFRGYTF

v_gene: TRBV6-1
j_gene: TRBJ1-5
CDR3aa: CASSEIQRARGSNQPQHF

v_gene: TRBV28
j_gene: TRBJ2-1
CDR3aa: CASSSLGGAPGNEQFF

v_gene: TRBV6-1
j_gene: TRBJ2-5
CDR3aa: CASSEGQGQETQYF

v_gene: TRBV6-5
j_gene: TRBJ2-5
CDR3aa: CASSQSQETQYF

v_gene: TRBV7-8
j_gene: TRBJ1-2
CDR3aa: CASGSRDLRAYGYTF

v_gene: TRBV5-1
j_gene: TRBJ1-1
CDR3aa: CASSFGDHTEAFF

v_gene: TRBV11-2
j_gene: TRBJ1-3
CDR3aa: CASSLIHGAGNTIYF

v_gene: TRBV18
j_gene: TRBJ2-1
CDR3aa: CASSPPRTSGPGNEQFF

v_gene: TRBV5-1
j_gene: TRBJ2-7
CDR3aa: CASSGGTSGRYEQYF

v_gene: TRBV4-2
j_gene: TRBJ1-5
CDR3aa: CASSQRPTGGQPQHF

v_gene: TRBV6-1
j_gene: TRBJ1-2
CDR3aa: CASSPGSSHSYGYTF

v_gene: TRBV6-6
j_gene: TRBJ2-3
CDR3aa: CASSSPITVTQYF